This T cell receptor (beta chain) was recorded in a study of siplizumab effects on memory and regulatory T cells. Turning to this clone: Its specificity is unknown.

Using immunoSEQ multiplex PCR, the repertoire was profiled, and TCRdb retains in-frame clones only, with some absent. The data hold about 100,000 clones, with about nine tenths observed a single time. V lost 5 bases and J lost 1, with 22 bases in between. The CDR3 loop spans 18 amino acids. CDR1 is SEHNR and CDR2 is FQNEAQ in the germline V gene (reference sequence). Regarding the study as a whole: Naive T cells looked more diverse than memory cells, and they looked like major contributors to the alloresponse. In roughly 75-97% of proliferating CD4+ or CD8+ clones, a naive or memory phenotype could not be assigned. Sequences below about 10^-5 frequency were poorly captured, and few alloreactive clones mapped to unstimulated subsets.

Sequencing was performed on non-Treg CD4+ T cells sorted from blood. This clonotype originated in a human donor in good health. This chain uses TRBV7-9 with TRBJ2-3; tentative D call: TRBD1 (6 bases). The CDR3 DNA reads TGTGCCAGCAGCCCAGCAGGGTTAGCCCACAGGGGCACAGATACGCAGTATTTT. It codes for CASSPAGLAHRGTDTQYF.